The text below deals with one TCR beta chain. Its specificity is not known. This entry comes from a study of monozygotic twins with inflammatory bowel disease. The CDR3 runs 14 residues. Germline V gene sequence: CDR1 SGHRS, CDR2 YFSETQ. TCRdb re-called the 5' RACE reads; every CDR3 protein appears as one record, without DNA. Here the sample table reports 310,000 or so distinct CDR3 sequences. Study-wide findings and caveats: Against healthy co-twins, IBD patients had lower TCRbeta diversity (measured by inverse Simpson).

The chain is built from TRBV5-1 and TRBJ2-2. What was sequenced was blood. This TCR came from a human donor with ulcerative colitis or Crohn's disease, or a healthy co-twin of an affected twin (not recorded which). The CDR3 loop is CASSWGQSTGELFF.